This T cell receptor beta chain is from a study of cytomegalovirus exposure and HLA in healthy donors. Findings and limits, study-wide: A later analysis appeared to link common viral pathogens to several of the most significant clusters.

Both 60 Vbeta primers and 13 Jbeta primers went into the PCR. Sequenced by immunoSEQ multiplex PCR; TCRdb stores in-frame clones only, minus some. The sample holds about 150,000 clones, around 79% seen once. No record was made of this donor's CMV serostatus. V shed 5 bases and J 4 bases; nucleotides not matched to a gene: 11. This CDR3 comprises 16 residues. CDR1 and CDR2 (germline): SGHTA, FQGNSA. Of note for this clone: Its antigen is still unknown.

This clonotype was obtained from a human donor in good health. The material sequenced was PBMCs. The chain uses TRBV7-2 and TRBJ2-7; TRBD1 matches at 10 bases. The CDR3 is CASSTRGTGAPYEQYF. CDR3 nucleotide sequence: TGTGCCAGCAGCACTCGAGGGACAGGGGCCCCATACGAGCAGTACTTC.